These 21 T cell receptor beta chains were all obtained from the same sample, sequenced in a study of monozygotic twins with cystic fibrosis (dated by TCRdb to 2020 to 2022). Preparation of the library involved the immunoSEQ multiplex PCR assay. Sourced from immuneACCESS, this table was stored by TCRdb with only in-frame sequences that have V and J called. A share of the clones is absent; for the studies checked, an unresolved V gene accounts for under half, and the remainder has no known explanation. The sample profile shows fewer than 20,000 clones; almost 97% of them were found once. The ten top clones hold roughly 0.62% of the sample. The sequenced sample consisted of blood. All receptors derive from a girl aged 2-10 years with cystic fibrosis.

The table lists this clone with a few counts. This rearrangement joins TRBV5-1 to TRBJ1-2, with TRBD1 matching over 9 bases. V was pared by 7 bases and J by 5 bases, with 6 bases of the junction left unmatched. CDR3 length equals 13 residues. The germline gives CDR1 SGHRS, CDR2 YFSETQ. The CDR3: CASSSDRGYGYTF. The CDR3 nucleotides read TGCGCCAGCTCTAGTGACAGGGGGTATGGCTACACCTTC.

The V gene is TRBV5-4, the J gene TRBJ2-4; D tentatively reads TRBD1 or TRBD2 (5 bases each). Trimming stripped 5 bases from V and 5 bases from J, with 14 bases between. There are 14 residues in the CDR3. Germline V lookup: CDR1 SGHNT, CDR2 YYREEE (reference sequence). The chain's CDR3 is CASRRSSRENIQYF. The CDR3 nucleotides are TGTGCCAGCAGGAGATCTAGCAGGGAAAACATTCAGTACTTC.

This sequence joins TRBV27 and TRBJ1-1; D gene ambiguous. CDR1 and CDR2 (germline): MNHEY, SMNVEV (reference sequence). Trimming pared 7 bases from V and 0 bases from J, leaving 12 bases between. The CDR3 loop spans 14 amino acids. The CDR3 loop is CASTPIGLNTEAFF. CDR3 DNA: TGTGCCAGCACTCCCATAGGGCTGAACACTGAAGCTTTCTTT.

V and J are TRBV7-2 and TRBJ1-2, with 7 bases aligning to TRBD1. V lost 3 bases to trimming and J lost 8 bases; unmatched junction nucleotides: 12. The CDR3 is 15 amino acids. From germline, CDR1 is SGHTA and CDR2 FQGNSA. The CDR3 reads CASSFRSQGTGGYTF. The CDR3 bases are TGTGCCAGCAGCTTTCGGTCACAGGGGACGGGGGGCTACACCTTC.

This chain links TRBV12-1 with TRBJ1-4. TRBV12-1 constitutes a pseudogene. The CDR3 is 14 amino acids. The CDR3 bases are TGTGCCAGCAGCGTCGGGGGGAACGATGAAAAACTGTTTTTT. Translating gives CASSVGGNDEKLFF.

Here the CDR3 DNA reads TGTGCCAGCTCACGCAGGGACAGGGGAGAACGAGTGGACGGCTACACCTTC. Its translation: CASSRRDRGERVDGYTF. This chain uses TRBV18 with TRBJ1-2, with TRBD1 matching 10 bases. This CDR3 is built from 17 residues. The V gene's germline CDR1 is KGHSH and CDR2 LQKENI. V was pared by 4 bases and J by 8 bases, with 16 bases of the junction left unmatched.

V gene TRBV7-8 combines with J gene TRBJ2-7; 9 bases are shared with TRBD2. Per the germline V gene, CDR1 is SGHVS and CDR2 is FQNEAQ. CDR3 length: 13 residues. This chain's CDR3 is CATRSGGSYEQYF. The CDR3 nucleotides are TGTGCTACACGAAGCGGGGGGTCCTACGAGCAGTACTTC.

The CDR3, as DNA: TGTGCCAGCAGCCCAGACGGGACAGGGTTTTCACCCCTCCACTTT. Its protein is CASSPDGTGFSPLHF. V is TRBV7-6 and J is TRBJ1-6, with 9 bases matching TRBD1. CDR1 and CDR2 (germline): SGHVS, FNYEAQ. The CDR3 is 15 amino acids. J gave up 9 bases and V 5 bases, and 8 bases lay outside the gene matches. The full variable domain, rest sourced from reference TRBV7-6 and TRBJ1-6, is GAGVSQSPRYKVTKRGQDVALRCDPISGHVSLYWYRQALGQGPEFLTYFNYEAQQDKSGLPNDRFSAERPEGSISTLTIQRTEQRDSAMYRCASSPDGTGFSPLHFGNGTRLTVT.

The J gene is TRBJ2-1, the V gene TRBV5-1, with 7 bases identical to TRBD1. The germline V gene has CDR1 SGHRS and CDR2 YFSETQ. The CDR3 covers 16 residues. The V gene end was trimmed by 3 bases and the J gene end by 4 bases; junction bases not matched to a gene: 10. The DNA of the CDR3 is TGCGCCAGCAGCTCCCAACCCGGGACAGATTACAATGAGCAGTTCTTC. As protein: CASSSQPGTDYNEQFF.

The gene calls are TRBV5-1 and TRBJ1-4; D gene unclear. The CDR3 totals 14 residues. V lost 0 bases and J lost 4, with 7 bases in between. Germline CDR1 and CDR2: SGHRS and YFSETQ. The CDR3 reads CASSLGPGNEKLFF. In DNA form, the CDR3 reads TGCGCCAGCAGCTTGGGTCCGGGTAATGAAAAACTGTTTTTT.

This chain uses TRBV18 with TRBJ2-3; no definite D call. V shed 0 bases and J shed 4 bases, with 8 bases lying between them. The CDR3 is 14 amino acids. Per the germline V gene, CDR1 is KGHSH and CDR2 is LQKENI. Here the CDR3 reads CASSPPASADTQYF. CDR3 bases: TGTGCCAGCTCACCACCGGCGTCGGCAGATACGCAGTATTTT.

The genes are TRBV19 and TRBJ1-1; D perhaps matches TRBD1 (5 bases). Trimming stripped 8 bases from V and 1 base from J, with 11 bases between. Germline CDR1 is LNHDA and CDR2 is SQIVND (reference sequence). The CDR3 loop spans 13 amino acids. CDR3 DNA: TGTGCCAGTCGGGACCGATGGAACACTGAAGCTTTCTTT. Translated, it gives CASRDRWNTEAFF.

This rearrangement joins TRBV7-6 to TRBJ2-2, with a possible D match to TRBD1 (6 bases). The germline gives CDR1 SGHVS, CDR2 FNYEAQ. The V end lost 1 base, the J end lost 5 bases, and 8 bases lay between the germline ends. This CDR3 is 14 amino acids long. The CDR3 sequence: CASSLGTATGELFF. DNA of the CDR3: TGTGCCAGCAGCTTAGGGACAGCTACCGGGGAGCTGTTTTTT.

The chain carries TRBV27 and TRBJ1-2; weak D call: TRBD1 (5 bases). Germline CDR1 MNHEY, CDR2 SMNVEV (reference sequence). The CDR3 covers 14 residues. V lost 8 bases, J lost 2 bases, and 15 bases lay in between. The CDR3 nucleotides are TGTGCCAGCCGGGCAGGGACGCCAAACTATGGCTACACCTTC. It is translated as CASRAGTPNYGYTF.

The chain uses TRBV18 and TRBJ2-7, with TRBD2 as a possible D gene (5 bases). Trimming took off 6 bases at V and 3 bases at J, with 12 bases between the two ends. CDR3 size: 13 residues. Germline-derived CDR1 and CDR2 are KGHSH and LQKENI. CDR3 protein: CASSYPGLYEQYF. The CDR3 DNA is TGTGCCAGCTCTTACCCCGGACTCTACGAGCAGTACTTC.

The CDR3 region has the DNA TGTGCCAGTAGTATCCCCAATGAAAAACTGTTTTTT. Amino acid sequence: CASSIPNEKLFF. The chain has TRBV19 and TRBJ1-4; no clear D. The CDR3 sequence is 12 residues long. CDR1 is LNHDA, CDR2 SQIVND, per germline (reference sequence). The V and J ends lost 3 bases and 5 bases respectively, with 4 bases between them.

The V gene is TRBV4-1, the J gene TRBJ2-2; TRBD1 matches 8 bases. V trimming: 3 bases; J trimming: 3 bases; junction bases outside the gene matches: 3. CDR1 MGHRA and CDR2 YSYEKL come from the germline V gene. The CDR3 loop spans 15 amino acids. CDR3 in amino acids: CASSHSGGDTGELFF. The CDR3 coding sequence is TGCGCCAGCAGCCATTCAGGGGGCGACACCGGGGAGCTGTTTTTT.

This chain links TRBV18 with TRBJ1-1; 7 bases line up with TRBD1. V shed 6 bases, J shed 5 bases, and the junction held 9 bases outside the gene matches. This CDR3 has 14 residues. CDR1 and CDR2 from the germline V gene are KGHSH and LQKENI. Here the CDR3 DNA reads TGTGCCAGCTCCCCAACAGGGGCAAGTACTGAAGCTTTCTTT. Protein sequence: CASSPTGASTEAFF.

The chain uses TRBV19 and TRBJ2-7, with 9 nucleotides matching TRBD1. V was pared by 8 bases and J by 0 bases, with 2 bases of the junction left unmatched. This CDR3 is built from 13 residues. Germline V gives CDR1 LNHDA, CDR2 SQIVND (reference sequence). CDR3 DNA: TGTGCCAGTGTGGGACAGGGCTCCTACGAGCAGTACTTC. As protein: CASVGQGSYEQYF.

V is TRBV18 and J is TRBJ1-1; 7 nucleotides match TRBD1. V was pared by 6 bases and J by 10 bases, with 17 bases of the junction left unmatched. The CDR3 runs 15 residues. Germline-derived CDR1 and CDR2 are KGHSH and LQKENI. This CDR3 is CASSAAGGTIGVAFF. In DNA form, the CDR3 reads TGTGCCAGCTCCGCGGCAGGGGGTACTATCGGAGTAGCTTTCTTT.

CDR3 sequence reads: CASSPGTNAYEQYF. CDR3 nucleotides: TGTGCCAGCAGCCCCGGGACGAACGCCTACGAGCAGTACTTC. This chain links TRBV13 with TRBJ2-7; D may correspond to TRBD1 or TRBD2 (5 bases each). Germline CDR1 PRHDT, CDR2 FYEKMQ (reference sequence). CDR3 length equals 14 residues. The ends were cut back, 5 bases at V and 2 bases at J, with 13 bases in the middle.